This T cell receptor (beta chain) originates from a study of shared T cell receptors in the human thymus (dated by TCRdb to the early 2020s). Notes on the research overall: The study examined how self-reactive, shared T-cell receptor alpha chains are generated in the human thymus.

The CDR3 contains 12 residues, cysteine and phenylalanine counted. Of the read, only the CDR3 DNA is kept; its 36 bases are in frame from base 1. The germline V gene specifies MNHEY as CDR1 and SVGAGI as CDR2. V and J are truncated by 0 bases and 5 bases respectively, leaving an intervening sequence of 5 bases. About this clone itself: This clone's antigen is unknown. Base qualities were left out, and no much larger clone turns up one base away. The sample has other DNA sequences that encode this CDR3 too.

Library prep was done by the immunoSEQ multiplex PCR assay. This immuneACCESS table, as held by TCRdb, lists in-frame sequences with V and J called but not all clones. Of the missing ones, under half trace to an unresolved V gene in checked studies; the others have no known cause. In all, the sample holds 600,000 to 900,000 clones, and 80% to 90% of those were seen once. Roughly 0.01% of the sample is taken by the ten largest. These data were also reused for a study on human thymus T cells. Per the second study: Donors were immunologically healthy infants undergoing open corrective cardiac surgery for congenital heart defects in Finland. Thymus tissue was obtained as surgical resects removed during corrective cardiac surgery. Both the thymic and the peripheral blood repertoires appeared to show biased V and J gene segment usage. The related research reported highly overlapping thymic TCR repertoires among unrelated individuals. TCR alpha and beta repertoires from roughly eight infant thymus samples and a few related peripheral blood samples were characterized in the study. The cohort included about 6 male and two female infants, with donor ages spanning 7 to 244 days. After being mechanically released from the tissue, thymocytes were kept at -70 degrees C in pellets of about 9.5-30 million cells. A QIAsymphony instrument was used to extract genomic DNA from the frozen cell pellets. Using the immunoSEQ multiplex PCR assay, the TCRB and TCRAD loci were amplified from a standardized quantity of quality-controlled genomic DNA. The V(D)J region was spanned by amplicons of a length sufficient to cover the CDR3 and to identify V and J genes. The commercial immunoSEQ service was used to sequence amplicons on an Illumina platform. Primer bias and sequencing errors were corrected as previously described, and TCRAD and TCRB definitions were based on the IMGT database. The repertoires were analysed using immunoSEQ Analyzer 3.0 and VDJTools for basic statistics, V/J segment usage, diversity estimates, rarefaction and pairwise overlap. Diversity was estimated with Chao1, ChaoE, Efron-Thisted, Shannon and inverse Simpson indices, and also on datasets down-sampled to the smallest sample. For repertoire overlap, CDR3 nucleotide sequence, V gene and J gene had to match strictly, and clustering was done by Jaccard-based multidimensional scaling. On average, roughly 740,000 unique TCRB clonotypes were obtained from thymus samples, compared with 75,000 to 90,000 from blood samples.

Sequenced sample: thymocytes. The sequence joins TRBV6-5 to TRBJ2-7; no confident D gene assignment can be made. This clonotype was sampled from a girl under three years old with a congenital heart defect. Donor details come from another sample of the same person, matched by shared clones. The DNA sequence is given as TGTGCCAGCAGTTACTCCCGGGACGAGCAGTACTTC. This translates into CASSYSRDEQYF.